One sample yielded the 23 T cell receptor beta chains listed below, sequenced in a study of control samples from healthy donors and cancer patients. Assay used: immunoSEQ multiplex PCR; TCRdb lists only in-frame clones, some missing. The table has roughly 450,000 clones, 90% seen once. The sequenced material came from PBMCs. These receptors were obtained from a man in his forties with head and neck cancer.

V and J are TRBV5-6 and TRBJ2-7; 9 bases agree with TRBD1. V shed 1 base and J 4 bases; nucleotides not matched to a gene: 6. CDR3 size: 15 residues. The germline gives CDR1 SGHDT, CDR2 YYEEEE. The CDR3 DNA follows: TGTGCCAGCAGCTTGACTCCGGGACAGGGTTACGAGCAGTACTTC. It encodes CASSLTPGQGYEQYF.

V usage is TRBV4-1 and J usage is TRBJ1-2, with a weak D call TRBD1 (6 bases). Trimming removed 0 bases from V and 8 bases from J, with 13 bases in between. The CDR3 sequence is 14 residues long. Germline V gene data show CDR1 as MGHRA and CDR2 as YSYEKL. Written as DNA, the CDR3 is TGCGCCAGCAGCCAAGAATGGGCAGGGGAAGGCTACACCTTC. This gives the protein CASSQEWAGEGYTF.

The chain employs TRBV5-4 and TRBJ2-1; 7 bases line up with TRBD1. With 0 bases clipped from V and 6 bases from J, the junction kept 9 bases outside the gene matches. The germline V gene encodes CDR1 SGHNT and CDR2 YYREEE (reference sequence). The CDR3 covers 16 residues. The CDR3 here is CASSLEGARIVNEQFF. Written as DNA, the CDR3 is TGTGCCAGCAGCTTGGAGGGGGCTAGGATTGTCAATGAGCAGTTCTTC.

The chain recombines TRBV28 with TRBJ2-7, with TRBD1 matching over 7 bases. Per germline, CDR1 MDHEN and CDR2 SYDVKM. CDR3 length: 15 amino acids. V lost 2 bases and J lost 2; bases outside the gene matches: 6. In nucleotides, the CDR3 is TGTGCCAGCAGTTTAGGACAGGACCTTACCTACGAGCAGTACTTC. The encoded protein is CASSLGQDLTYEQYF.

The chain joins TRBV28 to TRBJ2-4; no firm D call. V lost 5 bases and J lost 7, with 9 bases in between. CDR1 and CDR2 from the germline V gene are MDHEN and SYDVKM. The CDR3 has 12 residues. DNA of the CDR3: TGTGCCAGCAGTAACCACACCAACATTCAGTACTTC. This encodes CASSNHTNIQYF.

This chain connects TRBV19 to TRBJ2-2, with 9 bases lining up with TRBD1. Germline V gives CDR1 LNHDA, CDR2 SQIVND (reference sequence). The ends lost 7 bases at V and 10 bases at J; junction bases unmatched: 13. The CDR3 has 15 amino acids. This CDR3 reads CASIGLRTGEEELFF. The DNA for the CDR3 is TGTGCCAGTATTGGTTTGAGGACAGGGGAGGAGGAGCTGTTTTTT. Drawing the rest from reference TRBV19 and TRBJ2-2, the complete variable domain is DGGITQSPKYLFRKEGQNVTLSCEQNLNHDAMYWYRQDPGQGLRLIYYSQIVNDFQKGDIAEGYSVSREKKESFPLTVTSAQKNPTAFYLCASIGLRTGEEELFFGEGSRLTVL.

The V and J genes are TRBV28 and TRBJ1-5; TRBD1 matches at 7 bases. From germline, CDR1 is MDHEN and CDR2 SYDVKM. Trimming took 5 bases from V and 7 from J; bases not matched to a gene: 14. The CDR3 length is 16 residues. The CDR3 DNA reads TGTGCCAGCAGTCCTAAAACAGGGGTTAAGTGGCAGCCCCAGCATTTT. Translation: CASSPKTGVKWQPQHF.

CDR3 sequence reads: CASSYRSDRADSNQPQHF. CDR3 nucleotide sequence: TGTGCCAGCAGTTATAGAAGCGACAGGGCAGATAGCAATCAGCCCCAGCATTTT. V usage is TRBV6-2 or TRBV6-3 and J usage is TRBJ1-5; TRBD1 matches at 7 bases. CDR1 is MNHEY, CDR2 SVGEGT, per germline. With 3 bases clipped from V and 0 bases from J, the junction kept 11 bases outside the gene matches. The CDR3 is 18 residues long.

This sequence joins TRBV28 and TRBJ2-1; TRBD2 might be the D (5 bases). This CDR3 is 13 amino acids long. Per germline, CDR1 MDHEN and CDR2 SYDVKM. V lost 5 bases, J lost 5 bases, and 10 bases lay in between. CDR3 sequence: CASSRLIHNEQFF. In DNA, the CDR3 is TGTGCCAGCAGTCGACTAATCCACAATGAGCAGTTCTTC.

The chain joins TRBV7-8 to TRBJ2-1, with D perhaps TRBD2 (5 bases). The CDR3 sequence is 14 residues long. The V gene's germline CDR1 is SGHVS and CDR2 FQNEAQ. The V end was cut by 4 bases, the J end by 3 bases, with 10 bases between. CDR3 DNA sequence: TGTGCCAGCAGCTACGCGGGTAACTACAATGAGCAGTTCTTC. Translating it yields CASSYAGNYNEQFF.

The rearrangement joins TRBV5-1 to TRBJ2-1; 8 bases map to TRBD2. The CDR3 consists of 16 residues. Per germline, CDR1 SGHRS and CDR2 YFSETQ. V lost 0 bases and J lost 5; bases outside the gene matches: 7. The CDR3 spells CASSLAFSGINNEQFF. As DNA, the CDR3 is TGCGCCAGCAGCTTGGCCTTTAGCGGGATCAACAATGAGCAGTTCTTC.

The genes are TRBV4-1 and TRBJ1-6; D gene unclear. The CDR3 is 17 amino acids. Germline loops: CDR1 MGHRA, CDR2 YSYEKL. Trimming removed 1 base from V and 5 bases from J, with 15 bases in between. CDR3 DNA: TGCGCCAGCAGCCAAGGGGGAAGGGAGCGGAATAATTCACCCCTCCACTTT. Protein sequence: CASSQGGRERNNSPLHF.

The V gene is TRBV5-5, the J gene TRBJ1-6; TRBD1 matches at 7 bases. Trimming removed 0 bases from V and 6 bases from J; junction bases left unmatched: 6. Germline loops: CDR1 SGHKS, CDR2 YYEKEE (reference sequence). This CDR3 is 16 amino acids long. CDR3 protein: CASSLDTDRANSPLHF. The CDR3 DNA follows: TGTGCCAGCAGCTTGGATACAGACAGGGCTAATTCACCCCTCCACTTT.

This rearrangement joins TRBV10-1 to TRBJ2-1; tentatively, D is TRBD1 (6 bases). Germline lookup yields CDR1 WNHNN and CDR2 SYGVQD (reference sequence). Trimming pared 8 bases from V and 7 bases from J, leaving 15 bases between. CDR3 length: 13 amino acids. The CDR3 DNA is TGCGCCAGCGGGGGACAAAGAAGGAATGAGCAGTTCTTC. Translated: CASGGQRRNEQFF.

The CDR3 here is CASSLRQPTASTDTQYF. The CDR3 DNA reads TGTGCCAGCAGCTTAAGGCAACCAACCGCCAGCACAGATACGCAGTATTTT. This chain joins TRBV7-2 and TRBJ2-3; D is ambiguous. The germline gives CDR1 SGHTA, CDR2 FQGNSA. The germline V and J ends were trimmed by 2 bases and 0 bases, with 15 bases remaining between them. The CDR3 is 17 residues long.

The chain is built from TRBV28 and TRBJ1-1; TRBD1 agrees at 7 bases. CDR3 length: 13 amino acids. After removal of 7 bases from V and 6 bases from J, the junction contained 8 bases not matched to a gene. CDR1 is MDHEN and CDR2 is SYDVKM in the germline V gene. This CDR3 is CASIRQGLPEAFF. In DNA form, the CDR3 reads TGTGCCAGCATCCGACAGGGATTGCCTGAAGCTTTCTTT.

V gene TRBV5-1 combines with J gene TRBJ1-1; 8 nucleotides align to TRBD1. Germline-derived CDR1 and CDR2 are SGHRS and YFSETQ. This CDR3 has 15 amino acids. With V trimmed by 6 bases and J by 3 bases, 10 bases remained unmatched. CDR3 bases: TGCGCCAGCAACGGGGAGCAGGGGGCGTACACTGAAGCTTTCTTT. Residues: CASNGEQGAYTEAFF.

This rearrangement joins TRBV7-9 to TRBJ2-1, with a possible D match to TRBD1 (7 bases). V lost 7 bases, J lost 4 bases, and 14 bases lay in between. The CDR3 length is 14 residues. Germline V gene sequence: CDR1 SEHNR, CDR2 FQNEAQ (reference sequence). The CDR3 nucleotides are TGTGCCAGCACAACAGGGGACTCGTACAATGAGCAGTTCTTC. Residues: CASTTGDSYNEQFF.

This clone was seen just once. The rearrangement links TRBV7-3 to TRBJ1-1, with TRBD1 matching 10 bases. V gave up 5 bases and J gave up 0 bases; unmatched junction bases: 3. The germline gives CDR1 SGHTA, CDR2 FQGTGA. This CDR3 has 15 amino acids. The CDR3 loop is CASSEGQGLNTEAFF. The CDR3 DNA is TGTGCCAGCAGCGAGGGACAGGGGCTGAACACTGAAGCTTTCTTT.

The V and J genes are TRBV30 and TRBJ1-2; D possibly corresponds to TRBD1 (5 bases). Germline CDR1 is GTSNPN and CDR2 is SVGIG (reference sequence). This CDR3 region has 14 residues. Trimming removed 2 bases at V and 4 bases at J, with 14 bases between. In DNA, the CDR3 is TGTGCCTGGAGTTTTTTAAGGGGCTCCTATGGCTACACCTTC. This encodes CAWSFLRGSYGYTF.

The V call is TRBV7-3, the J call TRBJ2-1; the D is unclear. The CDR3 totals 13 residues. Deletions cut 2 bases from V and 4 bases from J, with 6 bases between. CDR1 and CDR2 from the germline V gene are SGHTA and FQGTGA. This CDR3 reads CASSLGSYNEQFF. CDR3 DNA sequence: TGTGCCAGCAGCTTAGGGTCTTACAATGAGCAGTTCTTC.

V and J are TRBV19 and TRBJ1-1, with 10 bases fitting TRBD1. The V gene end was trimmed by 5 bases and the J gene end by 4 bases; junction bases not matched to a gene: 7. Germline V gives CDR1 LNHDA, CDR2 SQIVND (reference sequence). CDR3 length: 15 residues. CDR3 region: CASSSWTGGGTEAFF. For the CDR3, the DNA is TGTGCCAGTAGTTCCTGGACAGGGGGGGGCACTGAAGCTTTCTTT.

CDR3 nucleotide sequence: TGTGCCAGCAGCTTCACCCTTACCCGGGAGATGGACACTGAAGCTTTCTTT. It is translated as CASSFTLTREMDTEAFF. J is TRBJ1-1 and V is TRBV7-9; D gene ambiguous. V dropped 3 bases and J dropped 3 bases, with 20 bases sitting between them. This CDR3 region has 17 residues. Per germline, CDR1 SEHNR and CDR2 FQNEAQ (reference sequence). The whole variable domain, filled in from reference TRBV7-9 and TRBJ1-1, reads DTGVSQNPRHKITKRGQNVTFRCDPISEHNRLYWYRQTLGQGPEFLTYFQNEAQLEKSRLLSDRFSAERPKGSFSTLEIQRTEQGDSAMYLCASSFTLTREMDTEAFFGQGTRLTVV.